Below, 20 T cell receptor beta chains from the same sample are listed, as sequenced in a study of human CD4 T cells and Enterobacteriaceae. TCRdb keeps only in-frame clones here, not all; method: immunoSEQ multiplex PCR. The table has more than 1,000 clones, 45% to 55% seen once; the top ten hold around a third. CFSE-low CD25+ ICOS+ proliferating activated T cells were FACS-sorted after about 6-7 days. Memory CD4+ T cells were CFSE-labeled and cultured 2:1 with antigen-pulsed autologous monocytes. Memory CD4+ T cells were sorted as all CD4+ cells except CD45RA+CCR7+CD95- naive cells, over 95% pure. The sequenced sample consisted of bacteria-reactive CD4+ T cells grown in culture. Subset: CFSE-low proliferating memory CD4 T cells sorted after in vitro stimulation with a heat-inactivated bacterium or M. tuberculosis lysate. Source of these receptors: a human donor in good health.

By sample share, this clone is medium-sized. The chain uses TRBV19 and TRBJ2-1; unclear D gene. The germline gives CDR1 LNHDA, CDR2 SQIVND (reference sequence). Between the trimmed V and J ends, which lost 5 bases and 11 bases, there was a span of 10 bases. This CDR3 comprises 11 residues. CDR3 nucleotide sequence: TGTGCCAGTAGTCTTGGACCCAAGCAGTTCTTC. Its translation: CASSLGPKQFF.

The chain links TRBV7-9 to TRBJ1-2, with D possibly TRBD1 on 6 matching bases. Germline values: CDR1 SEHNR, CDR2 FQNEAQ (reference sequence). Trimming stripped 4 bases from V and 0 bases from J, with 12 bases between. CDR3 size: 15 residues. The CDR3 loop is CASSWGTGSNYGYTF. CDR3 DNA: TGTGCCAGCAGCTGGGGAACAGGGTCTAACTATGGCTACACCTTC. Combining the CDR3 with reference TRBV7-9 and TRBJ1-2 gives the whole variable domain DTGVSQNPRHKITKRGQNVTFRCDPISEHNRLYWYRQTLGQGPEFLTYFQNEAQLEKSRLLSDRFSAERPKGSFSTLEIQRTEQGDSAMYLCASSWGTGSNYGYTFGSGTRLTVV.

CDR3 DNA: TGTGCCAGCAGCTCGGGACAGGGTATCTACGAGCAGTACTTC. Its protein product is CASSSGQGIYEQYF. This rearrangement joins TRBV28 to TRBJ2-7, with 9 bases identical to TRBD1. This CDR3 region has 14 residues. Germline assignment: CDR1 MDHEN and CDR2 SYDVKM. V gave up 6 bases and J gave up 3 bases; unmatched junction bases: 6.

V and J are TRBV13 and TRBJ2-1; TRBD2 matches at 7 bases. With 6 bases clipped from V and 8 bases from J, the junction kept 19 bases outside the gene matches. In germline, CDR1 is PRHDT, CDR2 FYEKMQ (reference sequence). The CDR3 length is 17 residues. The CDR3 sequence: CASSFELAAGEIDEQFF. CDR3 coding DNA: TGTGCCAGCAGTTTTGAACTCGCGGCGGGAGAAATCGATGAGCAGTTCTTC.

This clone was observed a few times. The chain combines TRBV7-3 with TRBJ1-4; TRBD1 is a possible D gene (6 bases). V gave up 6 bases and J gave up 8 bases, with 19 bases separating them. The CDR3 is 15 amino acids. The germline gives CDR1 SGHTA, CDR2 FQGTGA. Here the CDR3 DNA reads TGTGCCAGCAGAGAGAACAGGGCTGAAGAAGAAAAACTGTTTTTT. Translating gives CASRENRAEEEKLFF.

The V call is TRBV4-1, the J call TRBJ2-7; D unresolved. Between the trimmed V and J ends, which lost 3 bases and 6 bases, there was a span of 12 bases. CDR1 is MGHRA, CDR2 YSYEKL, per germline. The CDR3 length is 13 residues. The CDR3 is CASSQDAWTEQYF. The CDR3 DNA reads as TGCGCCAGCAGCCAGGACGCTTGGACCGAGCAGTACTTC.

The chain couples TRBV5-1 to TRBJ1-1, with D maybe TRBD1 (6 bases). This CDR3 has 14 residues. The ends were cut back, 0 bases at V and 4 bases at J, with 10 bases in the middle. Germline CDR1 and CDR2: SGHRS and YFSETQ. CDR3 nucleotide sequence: TGCGCCAGCAGCTTGGAGGTAGGGGGCACTGAAGCTTTCTTT. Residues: CASSLEVGGTEAFF.

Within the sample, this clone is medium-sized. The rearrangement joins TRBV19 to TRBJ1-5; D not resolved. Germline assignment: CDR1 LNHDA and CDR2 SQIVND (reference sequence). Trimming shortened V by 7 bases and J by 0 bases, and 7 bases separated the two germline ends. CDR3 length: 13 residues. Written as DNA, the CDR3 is TGTGCCAGTAATATGGCTAGCAATCAGCCCCAGCATTTT. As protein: CASNMASNQPQHF.

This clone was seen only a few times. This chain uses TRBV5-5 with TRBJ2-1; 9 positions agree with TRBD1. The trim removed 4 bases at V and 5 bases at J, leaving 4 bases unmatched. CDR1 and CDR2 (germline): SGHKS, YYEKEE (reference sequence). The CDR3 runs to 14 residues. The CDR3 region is CASSEGTGNNEQFF. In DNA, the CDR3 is TGTGCCAGCAGCGAAGGGACAGGGAACAATGAGCAGTTCTTC.

CDR3 coding DNA: TGCGCCAGCAGCTCTCGGGACAGGTCCTACAATGAGCAGTTCTTC. Protein sequence: CASSSRDRSYNEQFF. The chain employs TRBV4-1 and TRBJ2-1; 8 nucleotides align to TRBD1. V shed 5 bases, J shed 1 base, and the junction held 4 bases outside the gene matches. The CDR3 runs 15 residues. Germline lookup yields CDR1 MGHRA and CDR2 YSYEKL.

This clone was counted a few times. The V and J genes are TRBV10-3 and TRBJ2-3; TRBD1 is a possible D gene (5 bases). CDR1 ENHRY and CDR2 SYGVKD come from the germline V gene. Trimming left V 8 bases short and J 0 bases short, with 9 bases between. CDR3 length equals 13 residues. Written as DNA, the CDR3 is TGTGCCATCGGGCAGGGTAGCACAGATACGCAGTATTTT. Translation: CAIGQGSTDTQYF.

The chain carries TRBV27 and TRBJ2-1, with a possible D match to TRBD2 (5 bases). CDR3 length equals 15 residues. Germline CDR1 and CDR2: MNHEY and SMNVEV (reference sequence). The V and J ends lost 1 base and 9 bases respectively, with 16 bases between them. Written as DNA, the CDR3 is TGTGCCAGCAGTTTATGGGAGCGAGGTATCGGTGAGCAGTTCTTC. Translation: CASSLWERGIGEQFF.

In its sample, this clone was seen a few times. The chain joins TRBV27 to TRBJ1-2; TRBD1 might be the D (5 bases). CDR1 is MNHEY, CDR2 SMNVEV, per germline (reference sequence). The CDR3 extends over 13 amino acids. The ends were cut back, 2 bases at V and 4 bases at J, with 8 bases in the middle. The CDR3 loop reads CASSLQGSYGYTF. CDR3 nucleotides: TGTGCCAGCAGTTTACAGGGCTCCTATGGCTACACCTTC.

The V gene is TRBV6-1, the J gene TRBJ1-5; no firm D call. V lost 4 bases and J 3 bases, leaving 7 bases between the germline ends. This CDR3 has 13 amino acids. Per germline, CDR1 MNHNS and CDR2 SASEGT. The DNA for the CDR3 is TGTGCCAGCAGTGGGAACTACAATCAGCCCCAGCATTTT. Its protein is CASSGNYNQPQHF.

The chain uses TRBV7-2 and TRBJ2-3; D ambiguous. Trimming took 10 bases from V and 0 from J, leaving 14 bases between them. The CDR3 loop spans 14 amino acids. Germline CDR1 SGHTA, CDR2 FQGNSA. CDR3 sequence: CATKEVSSTDTQYF. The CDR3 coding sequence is TGTGCCACCAAAGAGGTATCAAGCACAGATACGCAGTATTTT.

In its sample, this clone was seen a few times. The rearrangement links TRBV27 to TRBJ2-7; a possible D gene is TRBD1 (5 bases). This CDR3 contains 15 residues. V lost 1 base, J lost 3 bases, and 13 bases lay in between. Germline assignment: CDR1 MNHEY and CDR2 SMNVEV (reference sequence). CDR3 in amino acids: CASSLYSQGGYEQYF. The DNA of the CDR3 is TGTGCCAGCAGTTTATATTCGCAGGGCGGCTACGAGCAGTACTTC.

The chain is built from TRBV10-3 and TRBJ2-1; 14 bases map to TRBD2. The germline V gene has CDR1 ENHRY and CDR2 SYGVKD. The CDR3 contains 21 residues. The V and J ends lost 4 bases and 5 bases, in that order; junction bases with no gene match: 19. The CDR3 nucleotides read TGTGCCATCAGTGCAAGATGGGCCGGGACTAGCGGGAGAAGGGATGACAATGAGCAGTTCTTC. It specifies CAISARWAGTSGRRDDNEQFF.

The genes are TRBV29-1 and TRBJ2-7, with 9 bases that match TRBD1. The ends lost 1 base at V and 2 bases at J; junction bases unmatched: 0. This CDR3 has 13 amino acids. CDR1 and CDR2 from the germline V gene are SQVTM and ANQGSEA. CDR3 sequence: CSVEGTGAYEQYF. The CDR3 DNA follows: TGCAGCGTTGAAGGGACAGGGGCCTACGAGCAGTACTTC.

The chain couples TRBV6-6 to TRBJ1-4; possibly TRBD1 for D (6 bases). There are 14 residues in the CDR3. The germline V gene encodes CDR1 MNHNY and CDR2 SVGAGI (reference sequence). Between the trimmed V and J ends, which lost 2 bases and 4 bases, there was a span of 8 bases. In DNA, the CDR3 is TGTGCCAGCAGTTACGGACAGCATAATGAAAAACTGTTTTTT. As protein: CASSYGQHNEKLFF.

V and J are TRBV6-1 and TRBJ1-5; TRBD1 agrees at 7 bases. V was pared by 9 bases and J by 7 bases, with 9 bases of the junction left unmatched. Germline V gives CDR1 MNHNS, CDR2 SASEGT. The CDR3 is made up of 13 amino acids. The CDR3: CASGQEEGQPQHF. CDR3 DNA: TGTGCCAGTGGACAGGAGGAAGGACAGCCCCAGCATTTT.